This T cell receptor beta chain was profiled in a study of control samples from healthy donors and cancer patients. The V and J ends lost 4 bases and 0 bases respectively, with 10 bases between them. CDR1 and CDR2 (germline): MDHEN, SYDVKM. This CDR3 region has 15 residues. Only in-frame clones appear in the TCRdb table, and some are missing; sequencing was by immunoSEQ multiplex PCR. Among over 150,000 clones listed, 90% were seen once. The clonotype originates from a woman between 45 and 60 years old in good health. What was sequenced was blood. This rearrangement joins TRBV28 to TRBJ1-3; D unclear. The CDR3 DNA reads as TGTGCCAGCAGTTCCCCCCGGACCTCTGGAAACACCATATATTTT. Its translation: CASSSPRTSGNTIYF.